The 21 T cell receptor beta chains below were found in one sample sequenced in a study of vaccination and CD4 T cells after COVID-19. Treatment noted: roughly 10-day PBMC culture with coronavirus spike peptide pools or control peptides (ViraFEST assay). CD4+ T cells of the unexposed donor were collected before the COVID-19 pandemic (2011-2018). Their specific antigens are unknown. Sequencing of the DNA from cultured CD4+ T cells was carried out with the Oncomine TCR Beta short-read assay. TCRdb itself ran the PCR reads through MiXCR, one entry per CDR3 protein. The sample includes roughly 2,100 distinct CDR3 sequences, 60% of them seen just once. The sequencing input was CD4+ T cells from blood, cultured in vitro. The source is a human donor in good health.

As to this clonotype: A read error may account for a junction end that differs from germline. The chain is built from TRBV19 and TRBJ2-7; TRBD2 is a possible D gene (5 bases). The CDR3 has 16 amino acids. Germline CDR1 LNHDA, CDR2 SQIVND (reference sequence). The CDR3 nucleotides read TGTGCCAGTAGTCCCGGCGCCGGGAATGGTATCCACGGGATATCCTTC. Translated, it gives CASSPGAGNGIHGISF. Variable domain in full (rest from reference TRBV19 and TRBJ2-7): DGGITQSPKYLFRKEGQNVTLSCEQNLNHDAMYWYRQDPGQGLRLIYYSQIVNDFQKGDIAEGYSVSREKKESFPLTVTSAQKNPTAFYLCASSPGAGNGIHGISFGPGTRLTVT.

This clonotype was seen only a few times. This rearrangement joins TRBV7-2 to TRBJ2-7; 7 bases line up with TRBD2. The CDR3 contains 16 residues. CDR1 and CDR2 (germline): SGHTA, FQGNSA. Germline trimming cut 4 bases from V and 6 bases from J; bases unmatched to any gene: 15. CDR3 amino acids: CASSSLWAATGGEQYF. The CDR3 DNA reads TGTGCCAGCAGCTCATTGTGGGCTGCAACGGGGGGCGAGCAGTACTTC.

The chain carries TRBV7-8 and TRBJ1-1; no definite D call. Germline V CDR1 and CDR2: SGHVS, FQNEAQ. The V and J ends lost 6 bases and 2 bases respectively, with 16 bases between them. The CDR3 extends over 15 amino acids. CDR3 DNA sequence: TGTGCCAGCAGGTCCTTAGGGATGGGAAACACTGAAGCTTTCTTT. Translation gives CASRSLGMGNTEAFF.

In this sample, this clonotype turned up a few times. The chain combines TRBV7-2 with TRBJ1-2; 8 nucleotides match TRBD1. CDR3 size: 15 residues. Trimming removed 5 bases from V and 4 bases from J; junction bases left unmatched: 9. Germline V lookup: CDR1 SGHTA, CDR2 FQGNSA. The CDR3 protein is CASSGGTGGAYGYTF. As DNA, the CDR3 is TGTGCCAGCAGCGGGGGGACAGGTGGGGCCTATGGCTACACCTTC. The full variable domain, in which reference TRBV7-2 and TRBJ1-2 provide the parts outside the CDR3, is GAGVSQSPSNKVTEKGKDVELRCDPISGHTALYWYRQSLGQGLEFLIYFQGNSAPDKSGLPSDRFSAERTGGSVSTLTIQRTQQEDSAVYLCASSGGTGGAYGYTFGSGTRLTVV.

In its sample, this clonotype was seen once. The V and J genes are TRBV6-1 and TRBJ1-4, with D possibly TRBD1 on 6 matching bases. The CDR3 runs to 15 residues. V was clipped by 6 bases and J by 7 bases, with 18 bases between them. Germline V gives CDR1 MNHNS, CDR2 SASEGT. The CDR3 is CASSPGAFSGEKLFF. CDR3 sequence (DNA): TGTGCCAGCAGCCCGGGGGCCTTCAGTGGTGAAAAACTGTTTTTT.

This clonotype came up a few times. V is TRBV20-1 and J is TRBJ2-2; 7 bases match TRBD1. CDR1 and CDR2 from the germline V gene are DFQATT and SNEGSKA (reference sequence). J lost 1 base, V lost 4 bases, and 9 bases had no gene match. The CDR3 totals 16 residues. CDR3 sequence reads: CSATRETGWNTGELFF. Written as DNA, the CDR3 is TGCAGTGCTACTAGGGAGACAGGGTGGAACACCGGGGAGCTGTTTTTT.

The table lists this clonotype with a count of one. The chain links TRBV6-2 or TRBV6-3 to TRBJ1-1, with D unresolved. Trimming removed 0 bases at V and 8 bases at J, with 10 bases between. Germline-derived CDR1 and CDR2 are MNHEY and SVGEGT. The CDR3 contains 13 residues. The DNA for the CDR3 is TGTGCCAGCAGTTACTCTACGCCGATAGAAGCTTTCTTT. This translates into CASSYSTPIEAFF.

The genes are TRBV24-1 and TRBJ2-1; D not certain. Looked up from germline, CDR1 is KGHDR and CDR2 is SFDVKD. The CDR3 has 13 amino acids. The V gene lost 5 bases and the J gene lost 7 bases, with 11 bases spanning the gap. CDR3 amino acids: CATSGPGTNEQFF. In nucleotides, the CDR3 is TGTGCCACCAGTGGTCCAGGAACGAATGAGCAGTTCTTC.

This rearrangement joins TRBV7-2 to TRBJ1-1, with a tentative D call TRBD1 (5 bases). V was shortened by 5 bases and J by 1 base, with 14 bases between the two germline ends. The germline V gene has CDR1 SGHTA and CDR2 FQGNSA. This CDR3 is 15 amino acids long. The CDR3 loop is CASSLVQAQNTEAFF. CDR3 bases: TGTGCCAGCAGCCTAGTACAGGCCCAGAACACTGAAGCTTTCTTT.

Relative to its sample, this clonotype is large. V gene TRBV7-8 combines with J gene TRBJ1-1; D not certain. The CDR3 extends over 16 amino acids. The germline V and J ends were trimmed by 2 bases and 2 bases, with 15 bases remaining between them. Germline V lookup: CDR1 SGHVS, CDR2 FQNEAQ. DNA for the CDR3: TGTGCCAGCAGCTTACTAGGCCGGCACTTCAACACTGAAGCTTTCTTT. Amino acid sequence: CASSLLGRHFNTEAFF.

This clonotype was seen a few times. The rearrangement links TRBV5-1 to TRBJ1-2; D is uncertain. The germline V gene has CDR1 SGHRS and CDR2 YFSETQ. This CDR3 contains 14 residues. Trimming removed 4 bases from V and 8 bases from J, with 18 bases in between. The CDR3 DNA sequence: TGCGCCAGCAGCCAGGAGGGCACAAAAAGGGGCTACACCTTC. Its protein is CASSQEGTKRGYTF.

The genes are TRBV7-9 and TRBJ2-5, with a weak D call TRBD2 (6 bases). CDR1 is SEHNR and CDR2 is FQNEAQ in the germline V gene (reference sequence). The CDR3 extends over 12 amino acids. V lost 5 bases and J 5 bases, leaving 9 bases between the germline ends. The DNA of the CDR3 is TGTGCCAGCAGCCCGAGCGGGGAGACCCAGTACTTC. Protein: CASSPSGETQYF.

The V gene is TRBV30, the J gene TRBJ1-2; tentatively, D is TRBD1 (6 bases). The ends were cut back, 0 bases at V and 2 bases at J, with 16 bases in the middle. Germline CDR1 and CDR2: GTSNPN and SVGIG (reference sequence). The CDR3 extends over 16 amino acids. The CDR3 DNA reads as TGTGCCTGGAGTGTACTCTCCCGGGGGCGCAACTATGGCTACACCTTC. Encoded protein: CAWSVLSRGRNYGYTF. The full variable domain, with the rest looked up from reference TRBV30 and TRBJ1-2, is SQTIHQWPATLVQPVGSPLSLECTVEGTSNPNLYWYRQAAGRGLQLLFYSVGIGQISSEVPQNLSASRPQDRQFILSSKKLLLSDSGFYLCAWSVLSRGRNYGYTFGSGTRLTVV.

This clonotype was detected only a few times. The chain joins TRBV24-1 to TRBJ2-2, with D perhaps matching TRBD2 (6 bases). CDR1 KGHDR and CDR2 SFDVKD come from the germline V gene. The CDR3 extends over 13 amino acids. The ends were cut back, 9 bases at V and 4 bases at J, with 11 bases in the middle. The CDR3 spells CATRGYGTGELFF. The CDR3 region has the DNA TGTGCCACCCGGGGGTATGGCACCGGGGAGCTGTTTTTT.

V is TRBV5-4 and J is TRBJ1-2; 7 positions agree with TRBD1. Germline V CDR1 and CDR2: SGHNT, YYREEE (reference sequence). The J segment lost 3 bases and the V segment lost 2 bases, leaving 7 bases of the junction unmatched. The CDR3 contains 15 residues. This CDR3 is CASSFGGGLDYGYTF. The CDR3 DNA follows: TGTGCCAGCAGCTTCGGAGGGGGCTTGGACTATGGCTACACCTTC.

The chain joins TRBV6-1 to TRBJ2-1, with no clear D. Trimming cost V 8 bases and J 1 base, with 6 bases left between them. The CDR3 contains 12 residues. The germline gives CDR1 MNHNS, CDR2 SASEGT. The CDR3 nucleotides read TGTGCCAGCTCGGTGTCCTACAATGAGCAGTTCTTC. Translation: CASSVSYNEQFF.

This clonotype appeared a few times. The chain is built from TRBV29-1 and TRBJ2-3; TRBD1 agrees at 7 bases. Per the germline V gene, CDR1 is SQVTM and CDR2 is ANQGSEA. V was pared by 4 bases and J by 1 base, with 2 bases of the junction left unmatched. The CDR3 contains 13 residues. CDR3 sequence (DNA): TGCAGCGTTGGACAGGGAGGCACAGATACGCAGTATTTT. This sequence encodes CSVGQGGTDTQYF.

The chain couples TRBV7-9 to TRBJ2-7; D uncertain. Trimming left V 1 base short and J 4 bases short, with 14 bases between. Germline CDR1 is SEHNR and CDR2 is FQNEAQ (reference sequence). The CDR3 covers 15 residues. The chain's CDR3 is CASSLVKGSVYEQYF. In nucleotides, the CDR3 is TGTGCCAGCAGCTTAGTTAAAGGCTCCGTTTACGAGCAGTACTTC.

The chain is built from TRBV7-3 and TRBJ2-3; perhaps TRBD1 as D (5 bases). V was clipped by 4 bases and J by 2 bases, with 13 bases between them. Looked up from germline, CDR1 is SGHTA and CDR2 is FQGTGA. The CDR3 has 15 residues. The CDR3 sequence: CASSSGRGLTDTQYF. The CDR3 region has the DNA TGTGCCAGCAGCTCCGGTAGGGGCCTCACAGATACGCAGTATTTT.

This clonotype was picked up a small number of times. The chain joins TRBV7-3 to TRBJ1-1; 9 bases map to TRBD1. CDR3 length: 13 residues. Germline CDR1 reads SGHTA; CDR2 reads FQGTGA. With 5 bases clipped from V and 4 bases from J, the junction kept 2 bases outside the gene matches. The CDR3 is CASSQDRGTEAFF. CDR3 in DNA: TGTGCCAGCAGCCAGGACAGGGGCACTGAAGCTTTCTTT.

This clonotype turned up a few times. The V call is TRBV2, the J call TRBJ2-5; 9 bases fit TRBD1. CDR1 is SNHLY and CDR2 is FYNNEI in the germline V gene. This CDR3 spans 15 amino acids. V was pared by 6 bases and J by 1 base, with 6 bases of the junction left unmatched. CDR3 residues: CASSGTGQTQETQYF. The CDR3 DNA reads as TGTGCCAGCAGCGGGACAGGGCAAACCCAAGAGACCCAGTACTTC.